These 10 T cell receptor beta chains were all obtained from the same sample, sequenced in a study of T cell repertoires in cytomegalovirus infection. TCRdb re-called the reads through MiXCR, storing one row per CDR3 protein. There are 200,000 to 250,000 distinct CDR3 sequences in the sample; approximately 40% occur only once, and approximately 60% lies in the top ten. Antigen specificity for these receptors is unknown. The sample was CD8+ T cells from cultured PBMCs, taken from culture after CMV antigen stimulation. The source is a human donor in good health (CMV status not recorded). Some clones in this sample may be carry-over from other donors' samples.

The CDR3 region has the DNA TGTGCCACTGAGTCGGGGGCGGAGAGTGGCGGGGAGCTGTTTTTT. Translation gives CATESGAESGGELFF. The chain joins TRBV12-3 or TRBV12-4 to TRBJ2-2; perhaps D is TRBD1 or TRBD2 (6 bases each). The CDR3 consists of 15 residues. Trimming shortened V by 10 bases and J by 7 bases, and 22 bases separated the two germline ends.

This clonotype was seen more than once but under ten times. The chain recombines TRBV7-6 with TRBJ2-1; 7 bases are a match to TRBD1. The CDR3 has 17 amino acids. Trimming cost V 4 bases and J 6 bases; bases outside gene matches: 15. Germline CDR1 and CDR2: SGHVS and FNYEAQ. The CDR3 DNA reads TGTGCCAGCAGCTATGGAGAAAGGGGGCGCAGTATCAATGAGCAGTTCTTC. It specifies CASSYGERGRSINEQFF. The whole variable domain, filled in from reference TRBV7-6 and TRBJ2-1, reads GAGVSQSPRYKVTKRGQDVALRCDPISGHVSLYWYRQALGQGPEFLTYFNYEAQQDKSGLPNDRFSAERPEGSISTLTIQRTEQRDSAMYRCASSYGERGRSINEQFFGPGTRLTVL.

The rearrangement uses TRBV5-1 and TRBJ2-6; D may be TRBD1 (6 bases). Germline CDR1 is SGHRS and CDR2 is YFSETQ. The V end was cut by 0 bases, the J end by 2 bases, with 9 bases between. The CDR3 spans 16 residues. The CDR3 sequence: CASSLDDRTGANVLTF. The CDR3 region has the DNA TGCGCCAGCAGCTTGGATGACAGGACTGGGGCCAACGTCCTGACTTTC.

The V call is TRBV19, the J call TRBJ2-7, with 8 bases fitting TRBD1. V shed 2 bases and J 6 bases; nucleotides not matched to a gene: 9. Germline V gene lookup returns CDR1 LNHDA and CDR2 SQIVND (reference sequence). CDR3 length equals 15 residues. The CDR3 region is CASSIQGQGIVEQYF. For the CDR3, the DNA is TGTGCCAGTAGTATACAAGGACAGGGAATTGTCGAGCAGTACTTC.

This clonotype has only one observation. V usage is TRBV2 and J usage is TRBJ2-7, with 12 bases identical to TRBD2. The CDR3 length is 15 residues. V lost 6 bases, J lost 2 bases, and 5 bases stayed unmatched. CDR1 is SNHLY, CDR2 FYNNEI, per germline. The CDR3 nucleotides read TGTGCCAGCAGGTTGACTAGCGGGAGTACCTACGAGCAGTACTTC. The encoded protein is CASRLTSGSTYEQYF.

This clonotype has only a few counts. The chain joins TRBV7-9 to TRBJ1-1, with a weak D call TRBD1 (6 bases). This CDR3 spans 14 amino acids. CDR1 and CDR2 from the germline V gene are SEHNR and FQNEAQ (reference sequence). The V end was cut by 6 bases, the J end by 1 base, with 12 bases between. The CDR3 region has the DNA TGTGCCAGCAGGCTACAGGGAAGGAACACTGAAGCTTTCTTT. This gives the protein CASRLQGRNTEAFF.

This clonotype has a handful of counts. This chain joins TRBV7-6 and TRBJ1-1, with D unclear. Trimming took off 1 base at V and 0 bases at J, with 6 bases between the two ends. The CDR3 sequence is 14 residues long. The germline V gene encodes CDR1 SGHVS and CDR2 FNYEAQ. The CDR3 coding sequence is TGTGCCAGCAGCTTAGAGAACTTGAACACTGAAGCTTTCTTT. Translating gives CASSLENLNTEAFF.

The chain has TRBV7-9 and TRBJ1-2, with D hard to call. The CDR3 is 13 amino acids. The germline V and J ends were trimmed by 5 bases and 5 bases, with 12 bases remaining between them. Germline V gene data show CDR1 as SEHNR and CDR2 as FQNEAQ (reference sequence). CDR3 sequence: CASSTADKYGYTF. The CDR3 region has the DNA TGTGCCAGCAGCACCGCCGACAAGTATGGCTACACCTTC.

The chain combines TRBV28 with TRBJ2-1, with 7 bases lining up with TRBD2. Germline-derived CDR1 and CDR2 are MDHEN and SYDVKM. V shed 7 bases, J shed 9 bases, and the junction held 6 bases outside the gene matches. The CDR3 covers 12 residues. CDR3 amino acids: CASTLGEGEQFF. Written as DNA, the CDR3 is TGTGCCAGCACTCTTGGGGAGGGTGAGCAGTTCTTC.

The chain joins TRBV25-1 to TRBJ2-1; a weak D match, TRBD2 (5 bases). With 6 bases removed from V and 5 bases from J, the gap between germline ends came to 17 bases. The CDR3 covers 15 residues. Germline CDR1 and CDR2: MGHDK and SYGVNS. DNA of the CDR3: TGTGCCAGCAGCCCGACTAAAAGGGTAGACAATGAGCAGTTCTTC. Residues: CASSPTKRVDNEQFF.